Shown below are 8 T cell receptor beta chains from a single sample sequenced in a study of cytotoxic CD8 clonotypes in ibrutinib-treated CLL. Assay: immunoSEQ multiplex PCR; the TCRdb copy retains only in-frame clones and omits some. The data contain tens of thousands of clones, around 53% of them singletons. Sample: PBMCs, taken before ibrutinib treatment. The receptors originated from a human donor with chronic lymphocytic leukemia.

This chain links TRBV30 with TRBJ2-1; 10 positions agree with TRBD1. CDR1 is GTSNPN, CDR2 SVGIG, per germline (reference sequence). This CDR3 is 15 amino acids long. After removal of 5 bases from V and 2 bases from J, the junction contained 6 bases not matched to a gene. Here the CDR3 reads CAWGAGTGAYNEQFF. CDR3 nucleotides: TGTGCCTGGGGGGCAGGGACAGGGGCCTACAATGAGCAGTTCTTC. The whole variable domain, remainder taken from reference TRBV30 and TRBJ2-1, is SQTIHQWPATLVQPVGSPLSLECTVEGTSNPNLYWYRQAAGRGLQLLFYSVGIGQISSEVPQNLSASRPQDRQFILSSKKLLLSDSGFYLCAWGAGTGAYNEQFFGPGTRLTVL.

This clone has a count of ten or more. The V gene is TRBV5-1, the J gene TRBJ1-6; D is ambiguous. V gave up 0 bases and J gave up 9 bases, with 19 bases separating them. CDR1 SGHRS and CDR2 YFSETQ come from the germline V gene. CDR3 length: 17 residues. The CDR3 reads CASSLADGNFRFSPLHF. The CDR3 DNA reads as TGCGCCAGCAGCTTGGCCGACGGGAATTTTCGTTTTTCACCCCTCCACTTT.

This sequence joins TRBV6-5 and TRBJ2-3; 7 bases are shared with TRBD2. Germline trimming cut 2 bases from V and 2 bases from J; bases unmatched to any gene: 7. The germline gives CDR1 MNHEY, CDR2 SVGAGI. CDR3 length: 16 residues. The CDR3 sequence: CASSYLWRGNTDTQYF. The CDR3, as DNA: TGTGCCAGCAGTTACCTGTGGCGGGGGAACACAGATACGCAGTATTTT.

The chain uses TRBV15 and TRBJ1-1, with 7 bases that match TRBD1. The CDR3 extends over 16 amino acids. After removal of 6 bases from V and 1 base from J, the junction contained 11 bases not matched to a gene. Germline values: CDR1 LNHNV, CDR2 YYDKDF (reference sequence). CDR3 amino acids: CATSRPRGVGNTEAFF. Here the CDR3 DNA reads TGTGCCACCAGTAGACCCAGGGGGGTGGGGAACACTGAAGCTTTCTTT. The whole variable domain, remainder taken from reference TRBV15 and TRBJ1-1, is DAMVIQNPRYQVTQFGKPVTLSCSQTLNHNVMYWYQQKSSQAPKLLFHYYDKDFNNEADTPDNFQSRRPNTSFCFLDIRSPGLGDTAMYLCATSRPRGVGNTEAFFGQGTRLTVV.

The chain is built from TRBV19 and TRBJ1-5, with unresolved D. Germline V gene data show CDR1 as LNHDA and CDR2 as SQIVND (reference sequence). CDR3 size: 13 residues. Trimming removed 1 base from V and 9 bases from J, with 10 bases in between. The CDR3 is CASSIGGLRPQHF. The CDR3 DNA reads TGTGCCAGTAGTATAGGGGGTTTGAGGCCCCAGCATTTT. Full variable domain (remainder filled in from reference TRBV19 and TRBJ1-5): DGGITQSPKYLFRKEGQNVTLSCEQNLNHDAMYWYRQDPGQGLRLIYYSQIVNDFQKGDIAEGYSVSREKKESFPLTVTSAQKNPTAFYLCASSIGGLRPQHFGDGTRLSIL.

V usage is TRBV19 and J usage is TRBJ2-2, with D perhaps matching TRBD1 or TRBD2 (5 bases each). Germline CDR1 and CDR2: LNHDA and SQIVND (reference sequence). Trimming removed 0 bases at V and 11 bases at J, with 25 bases between. The length of the CDR3 is 18 residues. CDR3: CASSIERLGTFVTVELFF. In DNA form, the CDR3 reads TGTGCCAGTAGTATAGAAAGGTTGGGGACGTTTGTCACCGTAGAGCTGTTTTTT.

The CDR3 DNA is TGTGCCAGTAGTTCGTGGGGGGGCGCTGAAGCTTTCTTT. Amino acids: CASSSWGGAEAFF. This chain uses TRBV19 with TRBJ1-1, with D possibly matching TRBD1 (6 bases). V lost 5 bases and J lost 6, with 13 bases in between. The CDR3 contains 13 residues. CDR1 and CDR2 (germline): LNHDA, SQIVND (reference sequence).

This chain joins TRBV25-1 and TRBJ2-5, with TRBD2 matching 8 bases. Looked up from germline, CDR1 is MGHDK and CDR2 is SYGVNS. J was trimmed by 4 bases and V by 8 bases; bases with no gene match: 12. The CDR3 spans 15 residues. In DNA form, the CDR3 reads TGTGCCAGCTCCCGAGGAGCGGGGGTTCTAGAGACCCAGTACTTC. Encoded protein: CASSRGAGVLETQYF.